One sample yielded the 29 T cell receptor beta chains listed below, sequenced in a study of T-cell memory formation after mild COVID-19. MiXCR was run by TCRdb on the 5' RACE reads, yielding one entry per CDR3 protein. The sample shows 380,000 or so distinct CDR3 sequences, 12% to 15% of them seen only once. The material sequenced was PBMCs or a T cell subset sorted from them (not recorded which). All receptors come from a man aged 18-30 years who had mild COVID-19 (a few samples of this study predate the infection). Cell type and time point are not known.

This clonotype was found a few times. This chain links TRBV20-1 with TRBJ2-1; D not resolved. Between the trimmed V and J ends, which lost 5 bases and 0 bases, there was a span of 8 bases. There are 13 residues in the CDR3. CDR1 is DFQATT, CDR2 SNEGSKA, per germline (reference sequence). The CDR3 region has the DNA TGCAGTGCTGGGGAAAGCTCCTACAATGAGCAGTTCTTC. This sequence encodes CSAGESSYNEQFF.

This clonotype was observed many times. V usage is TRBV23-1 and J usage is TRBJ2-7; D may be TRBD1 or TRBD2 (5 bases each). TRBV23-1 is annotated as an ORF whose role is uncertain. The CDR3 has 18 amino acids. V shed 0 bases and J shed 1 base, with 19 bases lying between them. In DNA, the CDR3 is TGCGCCAGCAGTCAATCTCGGGACGACTCCTACCATTCCTACGAGCAGTACGTC. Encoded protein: CASSQSRDDSYHSYEQYV.

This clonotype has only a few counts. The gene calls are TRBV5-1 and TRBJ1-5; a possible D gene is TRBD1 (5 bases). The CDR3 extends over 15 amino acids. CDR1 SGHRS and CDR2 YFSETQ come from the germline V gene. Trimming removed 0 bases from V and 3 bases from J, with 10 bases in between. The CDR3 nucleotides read TGCGCCAGCAGCTTGGAGGCAGGGCACAATCAGCCCCAGCATTTT. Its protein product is CASSLEAGHNQPQHF.

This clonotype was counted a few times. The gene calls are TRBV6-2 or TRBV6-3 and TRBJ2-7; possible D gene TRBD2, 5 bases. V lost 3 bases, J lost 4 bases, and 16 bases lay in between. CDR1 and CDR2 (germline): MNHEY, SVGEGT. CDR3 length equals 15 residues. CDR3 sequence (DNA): TGTGCCAGCAGTTATACGAGACTATCTAATTACGAGCAGTACGTC. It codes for CASSYTRLSNYEQYV.

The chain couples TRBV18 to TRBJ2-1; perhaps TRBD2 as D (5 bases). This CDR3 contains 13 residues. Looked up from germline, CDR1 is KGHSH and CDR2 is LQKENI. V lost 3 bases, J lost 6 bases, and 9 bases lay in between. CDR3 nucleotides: TGTGCCAGCTCACCTAGGACTTTCAATGAGCAGTTCTTC. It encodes CASSPRTFNEQFF. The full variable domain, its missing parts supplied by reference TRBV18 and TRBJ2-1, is NAGVMQNPRHLVRRRGQEARLRCSPMKGHSHVYWYRQLPEEGLKFMVYLQKENIIDESGMPKERFSAEFPKEGPSILRIQQVVRGDSAAYFCASSPRTFNEQFFGPGTRLTVL.

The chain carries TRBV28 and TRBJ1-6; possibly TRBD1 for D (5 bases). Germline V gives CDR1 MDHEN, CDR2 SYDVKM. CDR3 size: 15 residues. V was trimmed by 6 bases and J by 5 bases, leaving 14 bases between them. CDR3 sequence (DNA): TGTGCCAGCAGCAATTGGGGACGGAATAATTCACCCCTCCACTTT. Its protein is CASSNWGRNNSPLHF. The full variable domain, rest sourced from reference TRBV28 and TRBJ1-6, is DVKVTQSSRYLVKRTGEKVFLECVQDMDHENMFWYRQDPGLGLRLIYFSYDVKMKEKGDIPEGYSVSREKKERFSLILESASTNQTSMYLCASSNWGRNNSPLHFGNGTRLTVT.

CDR3 protein: CATQKLVTEAFF. The CDR3, as DNA: TGTGCCACGCAAAAGTTGGTGACTGAAGCTTTCTTT. The chain carries TRBV10-3 and TRBJ1-1; D ambiguous. V was pared by 10 bases and J by 5 bases, with 14 bases between. Germline CDR1 ENHRY, CDR2 SYGVKD. This CDR3 has 12 amino acids.

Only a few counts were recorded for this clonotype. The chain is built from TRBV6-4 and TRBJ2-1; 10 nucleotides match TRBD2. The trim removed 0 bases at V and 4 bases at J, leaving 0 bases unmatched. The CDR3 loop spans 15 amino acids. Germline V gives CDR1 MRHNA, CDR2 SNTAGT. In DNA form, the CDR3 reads TGTGCCAGCAGTGACTCAGCGGGGGGGTACAATGAGCAGTTCTTC. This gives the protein CASSDSAGGYNEQFF.

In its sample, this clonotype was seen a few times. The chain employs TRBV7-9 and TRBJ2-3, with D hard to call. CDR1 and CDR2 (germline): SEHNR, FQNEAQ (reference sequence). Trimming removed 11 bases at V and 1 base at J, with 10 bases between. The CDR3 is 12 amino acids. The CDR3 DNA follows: TGTGCCGGCCTCCTGGGCACAGATACGCAGTATTTT. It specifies CAGLLGTDTQYF.

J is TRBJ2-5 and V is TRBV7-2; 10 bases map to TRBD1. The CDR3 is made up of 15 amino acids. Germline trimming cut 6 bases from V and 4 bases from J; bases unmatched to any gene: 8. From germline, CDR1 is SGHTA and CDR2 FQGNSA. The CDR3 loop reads CASRGGRDRGETQYF. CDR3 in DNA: TGTGCCAGCAGGGGAGGTCGGGACAGGGGAGAGACCCAGTACTTC.

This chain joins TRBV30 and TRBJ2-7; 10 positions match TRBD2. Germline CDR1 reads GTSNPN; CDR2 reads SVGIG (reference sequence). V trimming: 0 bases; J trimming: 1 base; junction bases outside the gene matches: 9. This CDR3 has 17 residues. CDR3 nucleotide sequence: TGTGCCTGGAGTGTTCGGAGACTAGCGGGTCGATCCTACGAGCAGTACTTC. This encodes CAWSVRRLAGRSYEQYF.

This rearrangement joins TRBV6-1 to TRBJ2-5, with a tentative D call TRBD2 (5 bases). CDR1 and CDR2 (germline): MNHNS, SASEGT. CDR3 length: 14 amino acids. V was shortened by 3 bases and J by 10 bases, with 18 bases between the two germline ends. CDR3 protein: CASSENLPGGNQYF. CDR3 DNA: TGTGCCAGCAGTGAGAACTTACCCGGAGGAAACCAGTACTTC.

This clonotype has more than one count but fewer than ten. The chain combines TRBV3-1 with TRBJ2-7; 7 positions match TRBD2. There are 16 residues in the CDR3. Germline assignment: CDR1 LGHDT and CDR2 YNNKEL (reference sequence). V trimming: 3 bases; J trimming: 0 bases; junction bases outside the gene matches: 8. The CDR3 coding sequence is TGTGCCAGCAGCCAGGGTTTGCCGGGGGGCTCCTACGAGCAGTACGTC. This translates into CASSQGLPGGSYEQYV.

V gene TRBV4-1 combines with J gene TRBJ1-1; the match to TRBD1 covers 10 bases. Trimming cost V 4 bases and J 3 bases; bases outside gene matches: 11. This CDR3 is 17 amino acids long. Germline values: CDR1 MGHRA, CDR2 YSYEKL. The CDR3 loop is CASSRAGTGVEHTEAFF. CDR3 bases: TGCGCCAGCAGCCGAGCCGGGACAGGGGTTGAGCACACTGAAGCTTTCTTT.

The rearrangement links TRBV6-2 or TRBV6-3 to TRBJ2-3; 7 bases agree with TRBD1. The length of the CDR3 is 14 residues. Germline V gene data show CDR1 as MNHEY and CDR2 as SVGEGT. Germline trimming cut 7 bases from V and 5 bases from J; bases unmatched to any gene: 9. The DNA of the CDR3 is TGTGCCAGCAAACCACCGCAGGGGGTAGATACGCAGTATTTT. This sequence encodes CASKPPQGVDTQYF.

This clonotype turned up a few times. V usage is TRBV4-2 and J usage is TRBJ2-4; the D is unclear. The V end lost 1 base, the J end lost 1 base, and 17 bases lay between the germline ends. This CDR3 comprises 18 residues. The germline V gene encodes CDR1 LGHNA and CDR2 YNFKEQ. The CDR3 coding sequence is TGTGCCAGCAGCCAAGGCGGCTCTCTAGAGTCCGCCAAAAACATTCAGTACTTC. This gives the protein CASSQGGSLESAKNIQYF.

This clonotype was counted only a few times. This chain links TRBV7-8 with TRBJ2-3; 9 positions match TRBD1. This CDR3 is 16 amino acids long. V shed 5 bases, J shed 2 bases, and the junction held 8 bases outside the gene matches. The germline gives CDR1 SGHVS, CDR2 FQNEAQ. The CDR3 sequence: CASSRSRTGATDTQYF. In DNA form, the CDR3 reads TGTGCCAGCAGCCGTTCCCGGACAGGGGCCACAGATACGCAGTATTTT.

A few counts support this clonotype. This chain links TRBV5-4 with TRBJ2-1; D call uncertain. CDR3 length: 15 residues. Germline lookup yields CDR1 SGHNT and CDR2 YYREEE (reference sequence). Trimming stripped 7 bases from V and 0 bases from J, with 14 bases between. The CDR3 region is CASWAQTSSYNEQFF. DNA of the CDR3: TGTGCCAGCTGGGCCCAGACAAGCTCCTACAATGAGCAGTTCTTC.

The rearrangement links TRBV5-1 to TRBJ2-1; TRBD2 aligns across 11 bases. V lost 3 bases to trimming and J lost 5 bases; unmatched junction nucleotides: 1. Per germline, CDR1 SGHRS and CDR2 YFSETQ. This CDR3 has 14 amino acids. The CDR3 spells CASSSGLADNEQFF. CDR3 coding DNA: TGCGCCAGCAGCTCGGGACTAGCGGACAATGAGCAGTTCTTC.

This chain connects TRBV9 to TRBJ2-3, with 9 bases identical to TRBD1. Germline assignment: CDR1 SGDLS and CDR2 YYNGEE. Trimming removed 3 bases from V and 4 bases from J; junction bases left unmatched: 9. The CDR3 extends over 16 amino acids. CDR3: CASSGTGGRSADTQYF. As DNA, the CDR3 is TGTGCCAGCAGCGGAACAGGGGGCAGATCGGCAGATACGCAGTATTTT. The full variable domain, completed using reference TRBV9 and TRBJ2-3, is DSGVTQTPKHLITATGQRVTLRCSPRSGDLSVYWYQQSLDQGLQFLIQYYNGEERAKGNILERFSAQQFPDLHSELNLSSLELGDSALYFCASSGTGGRSADTQYFGPGTRLTVL.

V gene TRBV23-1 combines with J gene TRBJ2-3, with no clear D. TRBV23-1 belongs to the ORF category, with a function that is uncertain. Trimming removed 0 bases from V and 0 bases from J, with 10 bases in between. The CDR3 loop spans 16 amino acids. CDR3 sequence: CASSQSLAVSTDTQYF. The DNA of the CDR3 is TGCGCCAGCAGTCAATCCCTGGCAGTTAGCACAGATACGCAGTATTTT.

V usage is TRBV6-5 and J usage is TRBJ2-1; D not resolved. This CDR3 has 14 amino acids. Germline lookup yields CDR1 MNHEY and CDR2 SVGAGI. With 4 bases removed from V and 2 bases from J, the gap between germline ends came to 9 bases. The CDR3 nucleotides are TGTGCCAGCAGTTCGGTCCCTCCCTACAATGAGCAGTTCTTC. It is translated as CASSSVPPYNEQFF.

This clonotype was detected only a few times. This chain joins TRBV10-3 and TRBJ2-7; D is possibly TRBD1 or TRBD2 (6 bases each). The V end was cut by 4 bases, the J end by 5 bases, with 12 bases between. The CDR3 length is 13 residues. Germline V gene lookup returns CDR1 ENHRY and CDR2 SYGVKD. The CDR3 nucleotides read TGTGCCATCAGTGGTGGGGGGCGGGACGAGCAGTACTTC. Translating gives CAISGGGRDEQYF.

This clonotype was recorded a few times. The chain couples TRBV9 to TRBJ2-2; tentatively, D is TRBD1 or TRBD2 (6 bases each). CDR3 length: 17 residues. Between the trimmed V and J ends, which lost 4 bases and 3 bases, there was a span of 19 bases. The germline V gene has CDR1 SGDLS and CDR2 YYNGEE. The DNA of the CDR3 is TGTGCCAGCAGCTTAAAGAAAAGGGGGGTAGACACCGGGGAGCTGTTTTTT. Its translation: CASSLKKRGVDTGELFF.

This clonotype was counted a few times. The DNA for the CDR3 is TGTGCCAGCAGGAGGACTAGCGGGGGGGGGTCCGAACAGTTCTTC. Amino acid sequence: CASRRTSGGGSEQFF. The chain carries TRBV6-2 or TRBV6-3 and TRBJ2-1, with 15 bases identical to TRBD2. The CDR3 totals 15 residues. Germline V gene sequence: CDR1 MNHEY, CDR2 SVGEGT. V lost 6 bases to trimming and J lost 13 bases; unmatched junction nucleotides: 10.

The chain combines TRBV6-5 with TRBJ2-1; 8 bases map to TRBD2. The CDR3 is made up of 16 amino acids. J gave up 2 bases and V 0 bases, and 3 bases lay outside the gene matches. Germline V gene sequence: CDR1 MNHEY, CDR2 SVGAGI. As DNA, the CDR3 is TGTGCCAGCAGTTACTCAGGAGCGGGGGCCTACAATGAGCAGTTCTTC. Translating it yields CASSYSGAGAYNEQFF.

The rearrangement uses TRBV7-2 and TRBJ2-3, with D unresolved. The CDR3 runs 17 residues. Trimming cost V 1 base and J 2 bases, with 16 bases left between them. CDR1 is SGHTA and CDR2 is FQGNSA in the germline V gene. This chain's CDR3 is CASSLDRPIITTDTQYF. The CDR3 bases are TGTGCCAGCAGCTTAGACCGCCCCATCATAACCACAGATACGCAGTATTTT.

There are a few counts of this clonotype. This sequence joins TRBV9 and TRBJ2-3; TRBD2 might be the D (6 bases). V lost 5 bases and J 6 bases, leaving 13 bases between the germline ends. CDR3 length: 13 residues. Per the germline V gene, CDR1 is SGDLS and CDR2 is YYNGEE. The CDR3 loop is CASSAGSRDTQYF. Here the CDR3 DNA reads TGTGCCAGCAGTGCGGGATCGCGGGATACGCAGTATTTT.

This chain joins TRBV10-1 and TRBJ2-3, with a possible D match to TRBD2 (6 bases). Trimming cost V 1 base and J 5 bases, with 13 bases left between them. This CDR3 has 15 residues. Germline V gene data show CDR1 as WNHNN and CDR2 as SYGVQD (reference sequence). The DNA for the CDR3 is TGCGCCAGCAGTGAGTTCGGGACTCTGATAGATACGCAGTATTTT. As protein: CASSEFGTLIDTQYF.